Listed here is a single T cell receptor beta chain. This sample was taken from a study of blood T cell repertoires in COVID-19. Trimming at V came to 5 bases and at J to 3 bases, leaving 10 bases not matched to a gene. The CDR3 runs to 16 residues. Germline loops: CDR1 SGHTA, CDR2 FQGNSA. Ages ranged from about 18 to 100 years, with residence in approximately 25 US areas. Data came from immunoSEQ multiplex PCR; TCRdb stores just in-frame clones and leaves some out. The sample has almost 400,000 clones; under 90% are singletons. V is TRBV7-2 and J is TRBJ1-5, with TRBD1 identical over 7 bases. The source of this sequence is a young woman who had recovered from COVID-19. Sequencing was performed on PBMCs or T cells enriched from blood (not recorded which). As DNA, the CDR3 is TGTGCCAGCAGCGCTGGACAGGTCCTTGTCAATCAGCCCCAGCATTTT. Translated, it gives CASSAGQVLVNQPQHF. Drawing the rest from reference TRBV7-2 and TRBJ1-5, the complete variable domain is GAGVSQSPSNKVTEKGKDVELRCDPISGHTALYWYRQSLGQGLEFLIYFQGNSAPDKSGLPSDRFSAERTGGSVSTLTIQRTQQEDSAVYLCASSAGQVLVNQPQHFGDGTRLSIL.